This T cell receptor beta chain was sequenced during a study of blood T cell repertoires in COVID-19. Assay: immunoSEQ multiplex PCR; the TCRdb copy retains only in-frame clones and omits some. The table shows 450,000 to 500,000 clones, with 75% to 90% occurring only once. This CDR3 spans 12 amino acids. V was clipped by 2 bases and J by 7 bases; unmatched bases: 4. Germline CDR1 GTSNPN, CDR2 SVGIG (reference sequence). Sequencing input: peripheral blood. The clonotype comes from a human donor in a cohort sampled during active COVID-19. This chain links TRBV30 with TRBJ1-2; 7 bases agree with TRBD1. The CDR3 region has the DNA TGTGCCTGGAGTATCTACAGGGGTGGCTACACCTTC. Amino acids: CAWSIYRGGYTF.